The 31 T cell receptor beta chains below were found in one sample sequenced in a study of regulatory T cells in long-lasting Graves disease. Sample time point: persistent/refractory GD, antithyroid drugs over 5 years with positive TRAb. Making the TCR library involved RNA that had been extracted from PBMCs. CDR3-region Arm-PCR and iRepertoire HTBI primers produced the TCR beta libraries. MiXCR, applied by TCRdb to the multiplex PCR reads, yields one record per CDR3 protein. The sample lists roughly 700,000 distinct CDR3 sequences, 30% occurring once. Specimen: peripheral blood mononuclear cells (PBMCs), collected when the disease was refractory, from a patient treated with antithyroid drugs. These receptors were collected from a female donor with Graves disease.

The gene calls are TRBV20-1 and TRBJ2-5; D unclear. The germline CDR1 and CDR2 sequences are DFQATT and SNEGSKA (reference sequence). V lost 4 bases and J 5 bases, leaving 8 bases between the germline ends. CDR3 length: 11 residues. This chain's CDR3 is CSAIARETQYF. CDR3 DNA: TGCAGTGCTATAGCCAGGGAGACCCAGTACTTC.

In this sample, this clonotype turned up many times. This chain uses TRBV2 with TRBJ1-4, with 10 nucleotides matching TRBD1. CDR1 and CDR2 (germline): SNHLY, FYNNEI. This CDR3 comprises 14 residues. The V segment lost 6 bases and the J segment 6 bases; nucleotides outside the gene matches: 4. This CDR3 is CASRKGTGDEKLFF. DNA of the CDR3: TGTGCCAGCAGAAAGGGGACAGGGGATGAAAAACTGTTTTTT.

V and J are TRBV12-3 or TRBV12-4 and TRBJ1-5, with 7 bases aligning to TRBD1. This CDR3 is built from 13 residues. V lost 5 bases and J lost 7; bases outside the gene matches: 5. The CDR3, as DNA: TGTGCCAGCAGTACGGGACAGTCACAGCCCCAGCATTTT. Protein product: CASSTGQSQPQHF.

This clonotype came up a few times. V usage is TRBV7-2 and J usage is TRBJ1-1; D is possibly TRBD1 (5 bases). Germline lookup yields CDR1 SGHTA and CDR2 FQGNSA. Between the trimmed V and J ends, which lost 0 bases and 4 bases, there was a span of 12 bases. The CDR3 extends over 15 amino acids. The CDR3 loop reads CASSLAGLIVTEAFF. The CDR3 coding sequence is TGTGCCAGCAGCTTAGCGGGACTCATCGTCACTGAAGCTTTCTTT.

This clonotype has more than one count but fewer than ten. This sequence joins TRBV2 and TRBJ1-5; D is ambiguous. Germline V gives CDR1 SNHLY, CDR2 FYNNEI. The CDR3 extends over 13 amino acids. V lost 7 bases and J lost 0, with 7 bases in between. CDR3 bases: TGTGCCAGCATGGTGTATAGCAATCAGCCCCAGCATTTT. It encodes CASMVYSNQPQHF.

This rearrangement joins TRBV30 to TRBJ1-5, with 7 bases that match TRBD1. The CDR3 length is 14 residues. V lost 2 bases, J lost 2 bases, and 3 bases stayed unmatched. Germline V lookup: CDR1 GTSNPN, CDR2 SVGIG (reference sequence). The DNA for the CDR3 is TGTGCCTGGAGTTATGGGACAGGCAATCAGCCCCAGCATTTT. This codes for CAWSYGTGNQPQHF.

The rearrangement links TRBV12-3 or TRBV12-4 to TRBJ2-7, with 7 bases aligning to TRBD2. The CDR3 is 18 residues long. The junction had 16 bases not matched to a gene; V was cut back by 5 bases and J by 0 bases. The CDR3 here is CASSQTLAGITPSYEQYF. The CDR3 DNA reads as TGTGCCAGCAGTCAGACGTTAGCGGGTATCACCCCCTCCTACGAGCAGTACTTC.

This clonotype occurred a few times. The chain is built from TRBV6-1 and TRBJ1-6; perhaps TRBD1 as D (5 bases). Germline loops: CDR1 MNHNS, CDR2 SASEGT. Trimming stripped 4 bases from V and 10 bases from J, with 17 bases between. The CDR3 totals 15 residues. The CDR3 loop is CASSGGQRGYSPLHF. The CDR3, as DNA: TGTGCCAGCAGTGGAGGACAAAGAGGATACTCACCCCTCCACTTT.

The rearrangement joins TRBV20-1 to TRBJ1-6, with D uncertain. With 0 bases removed from V and 3 bases from J, the gap between germline ends came to 12 bases. CDR1 is DFQATT, CDR2 SNEGSKA, per germline (reference sequence). The CDR3 has 16 amino acids. CDR3 sequence (DNA): TGCAGTGCTAGAGATACCATCCTTGACTATAATTCACCCCTCCACTTT. It codes for CSARDTILDYNSPLHF.

This clonotype came up many times. The V gene is TRBV6-1, the J gene TRBJ1-2; weak D call: TRBD1 (6 bases). The CDR3 is 14 amino acids. V lost 5 bases and J 8 bases, leaving 18 bases between the germline ends. The germline V gene has CDR1 MNHNS and CDR2 SASEGT. CDR3 sequence (DNA): TGTGCCAGCAGTATCCGGGACAAGGCGTTCGGCTACACCTTC. The encoded protein is CASSIRDKAFGYTF.

This clonotype was counted between two and nine times. The chain combines TRBV20-1 with TRBJ2-4; D may be TRBD1 (7 bases). CDR1 and CDR2 (germline): DFQATT, SNEGSKA (reference sequence). V lost 6 bases and J 0 bases, leaving 15 bases between the germline ends. The CDR3 covers 15 residues. This CDR3 reads CSARGDSLAKNIQYF. CDR3 nucleotide sequence: TGCAGTGCCAGGGGGGACTCCTTAGCCAAAAACATTCAGTACTTC.

This clonotype was seen a handful of times. This chain links TRBV15 with TRBJ1-2, with D perhaps TRBD1 (5 bases). CDR1 and CDR2 (germline): LNHNV, YYDKDF (reference sequence). The CDR3 sequence is 15 residues long. The V end lost 0 bases, the J end lost 6 bases, and 14 bases lay between the germline ends. CDR3: CATSRDLLRADGYTF. Here the CDR3 DNA reads TGTGCCACCAGCAGAGATCTGCTCAGGGCAGATGGCTACACCTTC. Using reference TRBV15 and TRBJ1-2 for the parts outside the CDR3, the full variable domain is DAMVIQNPRYQVTQFGKPVTLSCSQTLNHNVMYWYQQKSSQAPKLLFHYYDKDFNNEADTPDNFQSRRPNTSFCFLDIRSPGLGDTAMYLCATSRDLLRADGYTFGSGTRLTVV.

There are a few counts of this clonotype. The chain carries TRBV19 and TRBJ1-2; tentative D call: TRBD1 (5 bases). CDR3 size: 14 residues. Trimming removed 7 bases from V and 5 bases from J, with 17 bases in between. Germline loops: CDR1 LNHDA, CDR2 SQIVND (reference sequence). Here the CDR3 reads CASMPMGRSYGYTF. For the CDR3, the DNA is TGTGCCAGTATGCCTATGGGACGGAGTTATGGCTACACCTTC.

Remarks on this clonotype: The junction and the germline gene differ at one end; a read error may be behind it. V is TRBV5-1 and J is TRBJ2-2, with D possibly called TRBD1 or TRBD2 (5 bases each). The CDR3 is 15 amino acids. Per the germline V gene, CDR1 is SGHRS and CDR2 is YFSETQ. The CDR3: CASSMGPRNTGELFF. DNA for the CDR3: TGTGCCAGCAGTATGGGACCTAGGAACACCGGGGAGCTGTTTTTT.

This clonotype was counted a few times. The chain links TRBV30 to TRBJ1-6; D is undetermined. Looked up from germline, CDR1 is GTSNPN and CDR2 is SVGIG (reference sequence). V was cut by 3 bases and J by 0 bases, with 6 bases left in between. The CDR3 contains 14 residues. In DNA, the CDR3 is TGTGCCTGGAGACCGAGCTCCTATAATTCACCCCTCCACTTT. It yields the protein CAWRPSSYNSPLHF.

For this clonotype: A much more abundant neighbour one base away suggests this may be a read error. The chain combines TRBV11-2 with TRBJ1-1; D unclear. This CDR3 has 13 residues. CDR1 SGHAT and CDR2 FQNNGV come from the germline V gene. V was cut by 6 bases and J by 7 bases, with 15 bases left in between. CDR3 nucleotide sequence: TGTGCCAGCAGTCTAGCTCCGGAGTATGAAGCTTTCTTT. Its translation: CASSLAPEYEAFF.

Many counts were recorded for this clonotype. The chain employs TRBV6-1 and TRBJ2-7; the D is unclear. CDR3 size: 14 residues. Germline CDR1 and CDR2: MNHNS and SASEGT. With 6 bases removed from V and 3 bases from J, the gap between germline ends came to 15 bases. The CDR3 bases are TGTGCCAGCAGCGCCTCGAGGACCTACTACGAGCAGTACTTC. Translating it yields CASSASRTYYEQYF.

V and J are TRBV12-5 and TRBJ1-1; D is unclear. The germline CDR1 and CDR2 sequences are LGHNT and FRNRAP. Trimming removed 4 bases from V and 1 base from J, with 10 bases in between. The CDR3 runs 14 residues. The CDR3 coding sequence is TGTGCTAGTGGTTCCTCCGCCGGGAACACTGAAGCTTTCTTT. Its protein product is CASGSSAGNTEAFF.

This clonotype was seen only once. CDR3 sequence: CALAPGFNEKLFF. Written as DNA, the CDR3 is TGTGCCTTAGCCCCGGGCTTTAATGAAAAACTGTTTTTT. This chain joins TRBV30 and TRBJ1-4; D gene ambiguous. This CDR3 spans 13 amino acids. V lost 7 bases, J lost 4 bases, and 13 bases lay in between. Germline V gene sequence: CDR1 GTSNPN, CDR2 SVGIG (reference sequence). Looking up the rest from reference TRBV30 and TRBJ1-4 gives the full variable domain: SQTIHQWPATLVQPVGSPLSLECTVEGTSNPNLYWYRQAAGRGLQLLFYSVGIGQISSEVPQNLSASRPQDRQFILSSKKLLLSDSGFYLCALAPGFNEKLFFGSGTQLSVL.

The J gene is TRBJ2-7, the V gene TRBV6-1; D not resolved. Germline V gives CDR1 MNHNS, CDR2 SASEGT. Trimming removed 7 bases at V and 5 bases at J, with 6 bases between. The CDR3 is 10 amino acids. In nucleotides, the CDR3 is TGTGCCAGCACCAGAAACGAGCAGTACTTC. Amino acids: CASTRNEQYF.

The CDR3 nucleotides are TGTGCCAGCAGCTTCAGGGGGCAACTCACAGATACGCAGTATTTT. Encoded protein: CASSFRGQLTDTQYF. The V and J genes are TRBV11-2 and TRBJ2-3; TRBD1 agrees at 8 bases. The V and J ends lost 3 bases and 2 bases, in that order; junction bases with no gene match: 4. CDR1 is SGHAT, CDR2 FQNNGV, per germline. This CDR3 spans 15 amino acids.

The V call is TRBV7-8, the J call TRBJ1-5; 11 positions match TRBD1. Germline V gene sequence: CDR1 SGHVS, CDR2 FQNEAQ. The CDR3 runs to 19 residues. V lost 5 bases and J lost 0; bases outside the gene matches: 12. CDR3 in DNA: TGTGCCAGCAGCACGAGCGGGACAGGGGGTGTGAGTAGCAATCAGCCCCAGCATTTT. It encodes CASSTSGTGGVSSNQPQHF. Drawing the rest from reference TRBV7-8 and TRBJ1-5, the complete variable domain is GAGVSQSPRYKVAKRGQDVALRCDPISGHVSLFWYQQALGQGPEFLTYFQNEAQLDKSGLPSDRFFAERPEGSVSTLKIQRTQQEDSAVYLCASSTSGTGGVSSNQPQHFGDGTRLSIL.

This clonotype was counted between two and nine times. The V and J genes are TRBV7-7 and TRBJ2-5; unclear D gene. CDR1 is SSHAT and CDR2 is FNYEAQ in the germline V gene (reference sequence). Trimming shortened V by 3 bases and J by 4 bases, and 12 bases separated the two germline ends. CDR3 length equals 14 residues. This chain's CDR3 is CASSLLLNGETQYF. The CDR3 coding sequence is TGTGCCAGCAGCTTGCTCCTAAATGGAGAGACCCAGTACTTC.

This clonotype was counted only a few times. CDR3 coding DNA: TGTGCCAGCAGCGTAGAAGGCCACACTGAAGCTTTCTTT. It translates to CASSVEGHTEAFF. The gene calls are TRBV9 and TRBJ1-1, with D uncertain. This CDR3 is built from 13 residues. Per the germline V gene, CDR1 is SGDLS and CDR2 is YYNGEE. The V gene lost 0 bases and the J gene lost 3 bases, with 6 bases spanning the gap.

This clonotype has just a few counts. This chain links TRBV19 with TRBJ1-2; tentatively, D is TRBD1 (5 bases). The V gene's germline CDR1 is LNHDA and CDR2 SQIVND (reference sequence). The germline V and J ends were trimmed by 3 bases and 1 base, with 9 bases remaining between them. This CDR3 is 14 amino acids long. DNA for the CDR3: TGTGCCAGTAGTATGTCGGGGGGTAACTATGGCTACACCTTC. The encoded protein is CASSMSGGNYGYTF. Based on the CDR3 plus reference TRBV19 and TRBJ1-2, the full variable domain is DGGITQSPKYLFRKEGQNVTLSCEQNLNHDAMYWYRQDPGQGLRLIYYSQIVNDFQKGDIAEGYSVSREKKESFPLTVTSAQKNPTAFYLCASSMSGGNYGYTFGSGTRLTVV.

This clonotype was picked up a small number of times. The chain couples TRBV10-3 to TRBJ2-5; 8 positions agree with TRBD1. This CDR3 is built from 16 residues. CDR1 is ENHRY, CDR2 SYGVKD, per germline. J lost 4 bases, V lost 4 bases, and 11 bases had no gene match. The CDR3, as DNA: TGTGCCATCAGTGCCGGGACAGGTTTCGTGGGAGAGACCCAGTACTTC. It specifies CAISAGTGFVGETQYF.

The chain combines TRBV3-1 with TRBJ2-7, with no clear D. CDR3 size: 15 residues. V lost 0 bases and J lost 4, with 13 bases in between. In germline, CDR1 is LGHDT, CDR2 YNNKEL (reference sequence). This CDR3 reads CASSQEFGSAYEQYF. The DNA of the CDR3 is TGTGCCAGCAGCCAAGAATTTGGCAGCGCATACGAGCAGTACTTC.

Comments on this clonotype: This may be a read error: a much more frequent sequence differs by one nucleotide. The chain is built from TRBV12-3 or TRBV12-4 and TRBJ1-2, with unresolved D. The CDR3 contains 14 residues. The CDR3 region is CACSLRGQNYGYTF. DNA of the CDR3: TGTGCCTGCAGTTTAAGAGGGCAGAACTATGGCTACACCTTC.

This clonotype appeared a few times. This chain joins TRBV10-1 and TRBJ2-5; D remains ambiguous. The CDR3 length is 13 residues. The V and J ends lost 7 bases and 5 bases respectively, with 14 bases between them. Germline V CDR1 and CDR2: WNHNN, SYGVQD (reference sequence). The CDR3 sequence is CASIPSGWETQYF. CDR3 in DNA: TGCGCCAGCATACCCTCAGGATGGGAGACCCAGTACTTC.

This clonotype was recorded at least ten times. This rearrangement joins TRBV28 to TRBJ1-2, with 9 bases identical to TRBD1. J was trimmed by 7 bases and V by 7 bases; bases with no gene match: 10. The CDR3 is made up of 14 amino acids. Germline values: CDR1 MDHEN, CDR2 SYDVKM. CDR3 sequence (DNA): TGTGCCAGCATTTCCGGGACAGGGTTTGGTGGCTACACCTTC. Its protein product is CASISGTGFGGYTF.

The chain employs TRBV7-9 and TRBJ2-1, with D hard to call. Germline lookup yields CDR1 SEHNR and CDR2 FQNEAQ (reference sequence). V was trimmed by 3 bases and J by 9 bases, leaving 9 bases between them. The CDR3 has 12 residues. The CDR3 loop reads CASSFLATEQFF. The CDR3 DNA is TGTGCCAGCAGCTTCCTCGCGACTGAGCAGTTCTTC. Based on the CDR3 plus reference TRBV7-9 and TRBJ2-1, the full variable domain is DTGVSQNPRHKITKRGQNVTFRCDPISEHNRLYWYRQTLGQGPEFLTYFQNEAQLEKSRLLSDRFSAERPKGSFSTLEIQRTEQGDSAMYLCASSFLATEQFFGPGTRLTVL.